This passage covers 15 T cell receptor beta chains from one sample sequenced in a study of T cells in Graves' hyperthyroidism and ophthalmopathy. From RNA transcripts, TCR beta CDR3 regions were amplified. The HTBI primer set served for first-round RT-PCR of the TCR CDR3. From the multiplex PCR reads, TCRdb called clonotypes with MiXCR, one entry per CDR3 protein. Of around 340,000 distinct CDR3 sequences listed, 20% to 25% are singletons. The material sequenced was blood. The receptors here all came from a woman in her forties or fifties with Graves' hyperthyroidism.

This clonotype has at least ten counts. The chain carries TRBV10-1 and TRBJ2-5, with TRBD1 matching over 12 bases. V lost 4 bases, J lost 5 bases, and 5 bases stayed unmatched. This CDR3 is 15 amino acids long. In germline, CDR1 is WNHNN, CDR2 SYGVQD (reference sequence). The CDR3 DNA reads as TGCGCCAGCAGTGCGGGACAGGGGGCGAGGGAGACCCAGTACTTC. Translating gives CASSAGQGARETQYF.

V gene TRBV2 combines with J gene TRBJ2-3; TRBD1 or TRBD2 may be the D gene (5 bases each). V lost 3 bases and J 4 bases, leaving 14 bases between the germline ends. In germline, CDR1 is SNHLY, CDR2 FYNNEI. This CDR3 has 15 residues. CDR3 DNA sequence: TGTGCCAGCAGTGAGGGGACCCTCTACTCAGATACGCAGTATTTT. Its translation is CASSEGTLYSDTQYF. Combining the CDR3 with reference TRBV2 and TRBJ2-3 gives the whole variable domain EPEVTQTPSHQVTQMGQEVILRCVPISNHLYFYWYRQILGQKVEFLVSFYNNEISEKSEIFDDQFSVERPDGSNFTLKIRSTKLEDSAMYFCASSEGTLYSDTQYFGPGTRLTVL.

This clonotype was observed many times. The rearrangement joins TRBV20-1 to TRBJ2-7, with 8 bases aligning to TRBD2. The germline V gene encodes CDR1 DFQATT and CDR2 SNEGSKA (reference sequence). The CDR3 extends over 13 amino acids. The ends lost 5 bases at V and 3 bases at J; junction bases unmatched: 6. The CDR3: CSAYRLAIYEQYF. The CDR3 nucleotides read TGCAGTGCTTATAGACTAGCGATCTACGAGCAGTACTTC.

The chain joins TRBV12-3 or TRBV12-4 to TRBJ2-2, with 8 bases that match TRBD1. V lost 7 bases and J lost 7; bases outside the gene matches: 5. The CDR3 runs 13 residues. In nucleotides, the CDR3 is TGTGCCAGCAACAGGGGGTCCGTCGGGGAGCTGTTTTTT. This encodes CASNRGSVGELFF.

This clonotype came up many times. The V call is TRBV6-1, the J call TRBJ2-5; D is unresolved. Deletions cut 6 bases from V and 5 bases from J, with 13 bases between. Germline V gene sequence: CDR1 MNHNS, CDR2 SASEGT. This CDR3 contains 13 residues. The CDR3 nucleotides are TGTGCCAGCAGCTTAGGGCTAGGGGAGACCCAGTACTTC. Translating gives CASSLGLGETQYF.

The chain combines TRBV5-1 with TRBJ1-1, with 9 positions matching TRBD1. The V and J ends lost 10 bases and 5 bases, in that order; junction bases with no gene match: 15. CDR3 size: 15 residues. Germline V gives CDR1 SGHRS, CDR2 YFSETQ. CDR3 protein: CASQLGQGRGTEAFF. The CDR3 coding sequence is TGCGCCTCCCAACTGGGACAGGGCAGAGGTACTGAAGCTTTCTTT.

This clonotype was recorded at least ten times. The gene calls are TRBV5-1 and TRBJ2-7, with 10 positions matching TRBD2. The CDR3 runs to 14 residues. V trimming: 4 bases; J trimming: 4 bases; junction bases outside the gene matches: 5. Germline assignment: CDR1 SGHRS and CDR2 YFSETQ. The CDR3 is CASSILAGAYEQYF. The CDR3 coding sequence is TGCGCCAGCAGCATCCTAGCGGGGGCTTACGAGCAGTACTTC. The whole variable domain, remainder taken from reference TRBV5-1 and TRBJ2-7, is KAGVTQTPRYLIKTRGQQVTLSCSPISGHRSVSWYQQTPGQGLQFLFEYFSETQRNKGNFPGRFSGRQFSNSRSEMNVSTLELGDSALYLCASSILAGAYEQYFGPGTRLTVT.

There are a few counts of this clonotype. CDR3 nucleotides: TGCAGCGTTGAAGGTTACAAGCAGTTCTTC. This translates into CSVEGYKQFF. This rearrangement joins TRBV29-1 to TRBJ2-1; D is ambiguous. CDR1 SQVTM and CDR2 ANQGSEA come from the germline V gene. The CDR3 spans 10 residues. V was shortened by 1 base and J by 11 bases, with 6 bases between the two germline ends.

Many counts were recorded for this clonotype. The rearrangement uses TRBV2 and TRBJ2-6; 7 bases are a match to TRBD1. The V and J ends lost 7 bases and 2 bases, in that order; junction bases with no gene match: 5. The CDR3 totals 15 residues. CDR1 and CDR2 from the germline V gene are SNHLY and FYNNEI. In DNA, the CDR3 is TGTGCCAGCAATCCCCAGGGGGCTGGGGCCAACGTCCTGACTTTC. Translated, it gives CASNPQGAGANVLTF.

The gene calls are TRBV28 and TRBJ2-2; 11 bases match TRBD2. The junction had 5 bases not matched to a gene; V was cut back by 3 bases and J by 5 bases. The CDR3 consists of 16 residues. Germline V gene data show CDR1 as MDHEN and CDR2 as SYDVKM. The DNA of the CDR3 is TGTGCCAGCAGTTTCACTAGCGGGAGTATAACCGGGGAGCTGTTTTTT. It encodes CASSFTSGSITGELFF.

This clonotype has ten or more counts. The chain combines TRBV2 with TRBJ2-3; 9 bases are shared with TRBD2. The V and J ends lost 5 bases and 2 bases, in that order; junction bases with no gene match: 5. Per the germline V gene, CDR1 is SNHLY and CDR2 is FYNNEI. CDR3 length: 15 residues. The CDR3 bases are TGTGCCAGCAGTCCCGTAGCGGGAGTCACAGATACGCAGTATTTT. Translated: CASSPVAGVTDTQYF.

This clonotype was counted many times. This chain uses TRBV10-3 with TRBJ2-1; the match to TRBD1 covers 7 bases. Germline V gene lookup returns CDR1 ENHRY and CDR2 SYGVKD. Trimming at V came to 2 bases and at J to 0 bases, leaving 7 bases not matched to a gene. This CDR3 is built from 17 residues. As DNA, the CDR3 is TGTGCCATCAGTGAGCAGACAGGGCCGAGCTCCTACAATGAGCAGTTCTTC. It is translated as CAISEQTGPSSYNEQFF.

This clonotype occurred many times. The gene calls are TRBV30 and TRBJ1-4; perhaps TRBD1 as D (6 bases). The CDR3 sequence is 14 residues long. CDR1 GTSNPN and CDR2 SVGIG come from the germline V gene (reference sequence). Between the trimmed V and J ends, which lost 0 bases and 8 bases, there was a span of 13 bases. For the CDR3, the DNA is TGTGCCTGGAGTGTTGGGCAGGGGTCCGAAAAACTGTTTTTT. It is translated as CAWSVGQGSEKLFF.

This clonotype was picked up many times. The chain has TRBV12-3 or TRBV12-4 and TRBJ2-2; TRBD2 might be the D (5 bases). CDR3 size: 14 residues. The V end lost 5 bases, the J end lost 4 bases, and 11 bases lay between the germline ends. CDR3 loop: CASSLITSTGELFF. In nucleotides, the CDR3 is TGTGCCAGCAGTCTCATAACTAGCACCGGGGAGCTGTTTTTT.

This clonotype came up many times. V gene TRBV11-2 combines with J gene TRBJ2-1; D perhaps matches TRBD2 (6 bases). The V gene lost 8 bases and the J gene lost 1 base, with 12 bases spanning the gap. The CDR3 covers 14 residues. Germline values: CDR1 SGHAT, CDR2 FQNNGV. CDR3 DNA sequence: TGTGCCAGCGGGAGGCTAGCGTCCTACAATGAGCAGTTCTTC. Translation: CASGRLASYNEQFF.